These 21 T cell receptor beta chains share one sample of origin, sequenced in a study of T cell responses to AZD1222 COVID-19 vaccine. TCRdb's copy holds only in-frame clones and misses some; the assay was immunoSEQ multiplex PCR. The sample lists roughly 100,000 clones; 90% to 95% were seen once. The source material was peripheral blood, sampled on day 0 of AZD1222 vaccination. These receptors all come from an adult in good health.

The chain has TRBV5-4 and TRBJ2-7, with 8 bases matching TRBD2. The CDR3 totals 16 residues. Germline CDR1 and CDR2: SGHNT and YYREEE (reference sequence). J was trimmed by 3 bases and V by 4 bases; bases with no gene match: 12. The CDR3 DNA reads TGTGCCAGCAGCCGAACGGGGGGGCAGGGAGACTACGAGCAGTACTTC. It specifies CASSRTGGQGDYEQYF.

The CDR3 DNA follows: TGTGCCAGCAGCTTCAGGGGATCTGAGCAGTTCTTC. Encoded protein: CASSFRGSEQFF. J is TRBJ2-1 and V is TRBV7-2, with D possibly matching TRBD1 (6 bases). The V and J ends lost 3 bases and 9 bases respectively, with 9 bases between them. CDR1 and CDR2 (germline): SGHTA, FQGNSA. This CDR3 comprises 12 residues.

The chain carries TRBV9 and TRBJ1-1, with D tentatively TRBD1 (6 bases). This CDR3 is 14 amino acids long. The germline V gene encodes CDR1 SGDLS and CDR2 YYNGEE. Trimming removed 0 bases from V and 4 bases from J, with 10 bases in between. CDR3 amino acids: CASSVEQGTTEAFF. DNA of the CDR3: TGTGCCAGCAGCGTAGAACAGGGAACCACTGAAGCTTTCTTT.

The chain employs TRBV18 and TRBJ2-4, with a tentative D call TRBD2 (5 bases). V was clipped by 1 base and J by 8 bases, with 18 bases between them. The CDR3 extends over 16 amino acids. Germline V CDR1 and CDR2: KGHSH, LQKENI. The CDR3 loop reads CASSPLGGPSRDIQYF. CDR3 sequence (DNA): TGTGCCAGCTCACCACTTGGCGGGCCCTCAAGAGACATTCAGTACTTC.

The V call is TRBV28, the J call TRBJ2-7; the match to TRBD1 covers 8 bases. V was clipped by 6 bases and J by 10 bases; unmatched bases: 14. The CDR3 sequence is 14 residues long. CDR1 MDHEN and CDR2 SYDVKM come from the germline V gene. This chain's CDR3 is CASSLRQGLKYQYF. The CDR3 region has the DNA TGTGCCAGCAGCTTAAGACAGGGGTTAAAGTATCAGTACTTC. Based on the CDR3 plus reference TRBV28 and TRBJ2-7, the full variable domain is DVKVTQSSRYLVKRTGEKVFLECVQDMDHENMFWYRQDPGLGLRLIYFSYDVKMKEKGDIPEGYSVSREKKERFSLILESASTNQTSMYLCASSLRQGLKYQYFGPGTRLTVT.

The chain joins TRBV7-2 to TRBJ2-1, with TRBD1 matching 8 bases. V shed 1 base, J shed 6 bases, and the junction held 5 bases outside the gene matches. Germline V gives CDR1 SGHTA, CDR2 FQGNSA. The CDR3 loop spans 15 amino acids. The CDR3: CASSLDGQGGNEQFF. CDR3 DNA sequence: TGTGCCAGCAGCTTAGACGGACAGGGTGGCAATGAGCAGTTCTTC.

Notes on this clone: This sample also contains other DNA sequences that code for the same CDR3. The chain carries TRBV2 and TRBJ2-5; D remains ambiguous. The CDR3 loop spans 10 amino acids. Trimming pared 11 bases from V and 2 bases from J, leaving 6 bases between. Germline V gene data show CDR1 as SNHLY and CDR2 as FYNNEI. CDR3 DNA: TGTGCCTCCAGACAAGAGACCCAGTACTTC. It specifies CASRQETQYF.

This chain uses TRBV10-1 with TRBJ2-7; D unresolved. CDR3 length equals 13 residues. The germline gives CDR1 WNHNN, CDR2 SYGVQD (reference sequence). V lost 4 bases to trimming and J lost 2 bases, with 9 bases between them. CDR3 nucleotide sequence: TGCGCCAGCAGTGGTTGGGGTGCCTACGAGCAGTACTTC. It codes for CASSGWGAYEQYF.

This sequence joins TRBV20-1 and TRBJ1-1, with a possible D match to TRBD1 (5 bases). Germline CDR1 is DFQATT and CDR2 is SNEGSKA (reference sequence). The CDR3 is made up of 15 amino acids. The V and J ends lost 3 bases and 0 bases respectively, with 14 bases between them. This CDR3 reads CSASRGGALNTEAFF. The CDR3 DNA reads TGCAGTGCTAGTAGAGGAGGGGCACTGAACACTGAAGCTTTCTTT.

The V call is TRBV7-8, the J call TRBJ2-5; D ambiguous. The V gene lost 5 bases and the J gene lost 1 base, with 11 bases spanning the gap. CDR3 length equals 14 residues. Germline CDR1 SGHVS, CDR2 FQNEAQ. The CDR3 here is CASSPARIQETQYF. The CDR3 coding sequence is TGTGCCAGCAGCCCAGCGCGGATCCAAGAGACCCAGTACTTC. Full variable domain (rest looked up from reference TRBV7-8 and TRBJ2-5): GAGVSQSPRYKVAKRGQDVALRCDPISGHVSLFWYQQALGQGPEFLTYFQNEAQLDKSGLPSDRFFAERPEGSVSTLKIQRTQQEDSAVYLCASSPARIQETQYFGPGTRLLVL.

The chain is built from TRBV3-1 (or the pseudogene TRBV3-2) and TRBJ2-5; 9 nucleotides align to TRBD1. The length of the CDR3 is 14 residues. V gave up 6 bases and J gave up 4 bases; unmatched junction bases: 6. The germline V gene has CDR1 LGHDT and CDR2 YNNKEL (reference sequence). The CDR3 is CASSPQTGGETQYF. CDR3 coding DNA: TGTGCCAGCAGTCCCCAGACAGGGGGAGAGACCCAGTACTTC.

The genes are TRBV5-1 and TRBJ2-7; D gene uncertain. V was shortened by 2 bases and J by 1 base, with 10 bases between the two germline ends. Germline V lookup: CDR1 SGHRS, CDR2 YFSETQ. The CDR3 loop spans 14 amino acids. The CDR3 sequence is CASSFGGSSYEQYF. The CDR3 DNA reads TGCGCCAGCAGCTTTGGCGGTTCTTCCTACGAGCAGTACTTC.

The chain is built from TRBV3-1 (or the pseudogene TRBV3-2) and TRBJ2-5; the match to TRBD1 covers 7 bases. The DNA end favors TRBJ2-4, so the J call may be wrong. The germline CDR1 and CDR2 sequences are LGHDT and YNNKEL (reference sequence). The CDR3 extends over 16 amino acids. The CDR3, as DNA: TGTGCCAGCAGCCAAGACCTCGGACAGGTCGGACTCATTCAGTACTTC. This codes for CASSQDLGQVGLIQYF.

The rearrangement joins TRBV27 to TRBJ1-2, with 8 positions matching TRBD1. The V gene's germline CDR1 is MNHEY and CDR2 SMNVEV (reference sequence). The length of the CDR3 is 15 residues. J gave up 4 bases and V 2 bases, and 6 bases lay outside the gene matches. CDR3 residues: CASSLRPGTGYGYTF. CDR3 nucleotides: TGTGCCAGCAGTTTACGGCCCGGGACAGGCTATGGCTACACCTTC.

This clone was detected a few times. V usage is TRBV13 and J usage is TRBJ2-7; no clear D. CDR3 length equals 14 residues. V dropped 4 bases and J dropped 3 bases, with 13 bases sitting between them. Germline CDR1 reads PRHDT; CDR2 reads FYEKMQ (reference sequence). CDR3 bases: TGTGCCAGCAGCTCCGCTATACTCGGCTACGAGCAGTACTTC. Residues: CASSSAILGYEQYF.

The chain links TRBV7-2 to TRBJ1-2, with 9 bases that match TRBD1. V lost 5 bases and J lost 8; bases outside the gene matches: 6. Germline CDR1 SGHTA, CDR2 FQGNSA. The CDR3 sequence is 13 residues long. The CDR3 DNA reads TGTGCCAGCAGCGAGTACAGGGGGCAGGGCTACACCTTC. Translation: CASSEYRGQGYTF.

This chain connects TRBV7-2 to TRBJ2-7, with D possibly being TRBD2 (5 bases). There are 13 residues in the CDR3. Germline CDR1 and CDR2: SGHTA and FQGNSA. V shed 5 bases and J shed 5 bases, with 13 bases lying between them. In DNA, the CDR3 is TGTGCCAGCAGCCCCGGGAACCCTCACGAGCAGTACTTC. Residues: CASSPGNPHEQYF.

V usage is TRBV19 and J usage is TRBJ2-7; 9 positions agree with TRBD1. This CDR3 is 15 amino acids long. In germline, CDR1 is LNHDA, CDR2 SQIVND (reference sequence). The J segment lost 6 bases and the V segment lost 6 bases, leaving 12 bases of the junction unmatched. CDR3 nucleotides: TGTGCCAGTAGCGTCTCGGGACAGGGTGTGAGCGAGCAGTACTTC. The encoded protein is CASSVSGQGVSEQYF.

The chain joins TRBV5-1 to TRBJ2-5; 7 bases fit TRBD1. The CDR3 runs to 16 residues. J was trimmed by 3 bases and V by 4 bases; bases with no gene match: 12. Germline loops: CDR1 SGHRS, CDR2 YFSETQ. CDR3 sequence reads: CASSKGQVIGEETQYF. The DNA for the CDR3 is TGCGCCAGCAGCAAAGGACAGGTTATAGGTGAAGAGACCCAGTACTTC.

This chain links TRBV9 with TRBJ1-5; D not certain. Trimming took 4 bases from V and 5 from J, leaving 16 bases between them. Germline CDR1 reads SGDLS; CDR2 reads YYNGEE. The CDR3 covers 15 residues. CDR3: CASSLTPGVDQPQHF. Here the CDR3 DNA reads TGTGCCAGCAGCCTAACTCCTGGGGTTGATCAGCCCCAGCATTTT.

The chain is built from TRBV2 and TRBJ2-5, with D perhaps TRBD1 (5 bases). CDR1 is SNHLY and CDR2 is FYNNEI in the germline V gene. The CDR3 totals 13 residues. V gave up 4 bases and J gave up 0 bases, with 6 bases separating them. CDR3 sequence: CASSAGYQETQYF. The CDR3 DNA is TGTGCCAGCAGTGCAGGGTACCAAGAGACCCAGTACTTC.